The rows below give T cell receptor beta chains drawn from one sample of a study of blood T cell repertoires in COVID-19. The assay was immunoSEQ multiplex PCR, and TCRdb's table has in-frame clones only and misses some. The data hold roughly 330,000 clones, with more than 75% observed a single time. The sample comprised PBMCs or T cells enriched from blood (not recorded which). The source of these receptors is a young woman who had recovered from COVID-19. The CDR3 runs from the conserved cysteine through the conserved F or W. A D gene is named only where the DNA matches it firmly. Clone sizes are given selectively: once, few, many, or a class where the clone is expanded.

D: TRBD1; size: .; J: TRBJ1-4; V: TRBV2; DNA: TGTGCCAGTATTCGGGACAGGGATCCCTCTAATGAAAAACTGTTTTTT; CDR3: CASIRDRDPSNEKLFF
D: TRBD1; size: .; J: TRBJ1-1; V: TRBV7-2; DNA: TGTGCCAGCAGCCCCGGGACAGGGACGCGGACTGAAGCTTTCTTT; CDR3: CASSPGTGTRTEAFF
D: .; size: .; J: TRBJ1-1; V: TRBV7-2; DNA: TGTGCCAGCAGCTTACAAAGACAGTCAGCTTTCTTT; CDR3: CASSLQRQSAFF
D: TRBD1; size: .; J: TRBJ1-3; V: TRBV5-1; DNA: TGCGCCAGCAGCAAAGGACAGGGGGAAACTGGAAACACCATATATTTT; CDR3: CASSKGQGETGNTIYF
D: TRBD1; size: .; J: TRBJ1-5; V: TRBV5-6; DNA: TGTGCCAGCAGCCTCGGGACAGTTAGCAATCAGCCCCAGCATTTT; CDR3: CASSLGTVSNQPQHF
D: TRBD1; size: once; J: TRBJ1-5; V: TRBV2; DNA: TGTGCCAGCAGGGACAGGGGGCCTCAGCCCCAGCATTTT; CDR3: CASRDRGPQPQHF
D: .; size: .; J: TRBJ2-1; V: TRBV7-9; DNA: TGTGCCAGCAGCTTTCCCCGAGAGAGCCCCTACAATGAGCAGTTCTTC; CDR3: CASSFPRESPYNEQFF
D: .; size: few; J: TRBJ2-7; V: TRBV4-1; DNA: TGCGCCAGCAGCCAAGTGTTTCTGGCAGGAATCTTCTACGAGCAGTACTTC; CDR3: CASSQVFLAGIFYEQYF
D: TRBD1; size: .; J: TRBJ1-2; V: TRBV7-2; DNA: TGTGCCAGCAGGCCTACAGGGGACTATGGCTACACCTTC; CDR3: CASRPTGDYGYTF
D: .; size: .; J: TRBJ2-2; V: TRBV19; DNA: TGTGCCAGCACATTACAGGGAAACACCGGGGAGCTGTTTTTT; CDR3: CASTLQGNTGELFF
D: TRBD1; size: .; J: TRBJ1-1; V: TRBV2; DNA: TGTGCCAGCAGATCGGACAGGAGCTTGGCTTTCTTT; CDR3: CASRSDRSLAFF
D: .; size: .; J: TRBJ1-5; V: TRBV19; DNA: TGTGCCAGTAGTAAACGGAGGGACGGGCCCCAGCATTTT; CDR3: CASSKRRDGPQHF